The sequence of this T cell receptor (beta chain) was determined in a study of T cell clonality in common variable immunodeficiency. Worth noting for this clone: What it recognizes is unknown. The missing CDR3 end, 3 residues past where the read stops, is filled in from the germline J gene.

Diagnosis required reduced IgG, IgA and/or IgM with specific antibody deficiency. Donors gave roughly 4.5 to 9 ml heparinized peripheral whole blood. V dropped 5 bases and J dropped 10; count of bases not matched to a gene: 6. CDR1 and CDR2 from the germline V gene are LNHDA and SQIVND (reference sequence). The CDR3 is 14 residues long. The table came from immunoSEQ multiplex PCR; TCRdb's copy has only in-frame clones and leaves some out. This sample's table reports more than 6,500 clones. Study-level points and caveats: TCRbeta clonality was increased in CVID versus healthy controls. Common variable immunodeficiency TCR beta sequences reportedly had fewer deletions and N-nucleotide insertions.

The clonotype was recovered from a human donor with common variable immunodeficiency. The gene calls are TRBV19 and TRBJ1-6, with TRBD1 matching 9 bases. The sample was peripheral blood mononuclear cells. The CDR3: CASSFRTGDSPLHF. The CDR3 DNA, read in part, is TGTGCCAGTAGTTTCCGGACAGGGGACTCACCC.